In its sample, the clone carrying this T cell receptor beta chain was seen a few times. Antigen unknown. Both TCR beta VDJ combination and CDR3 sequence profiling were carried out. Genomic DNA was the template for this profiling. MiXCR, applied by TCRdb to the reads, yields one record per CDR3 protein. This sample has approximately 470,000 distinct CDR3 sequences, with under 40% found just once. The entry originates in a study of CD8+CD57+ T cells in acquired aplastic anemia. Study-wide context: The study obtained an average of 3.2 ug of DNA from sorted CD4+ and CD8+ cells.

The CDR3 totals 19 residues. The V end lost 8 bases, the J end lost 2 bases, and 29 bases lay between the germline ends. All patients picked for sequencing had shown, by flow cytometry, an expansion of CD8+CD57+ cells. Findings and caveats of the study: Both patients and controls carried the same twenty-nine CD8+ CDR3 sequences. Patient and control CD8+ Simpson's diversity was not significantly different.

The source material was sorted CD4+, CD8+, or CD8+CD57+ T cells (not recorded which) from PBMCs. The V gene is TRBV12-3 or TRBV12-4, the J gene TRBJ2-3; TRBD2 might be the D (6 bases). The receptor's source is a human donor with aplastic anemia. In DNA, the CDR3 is TGTGCCAGCGGGGTGACGGTCTATGCTAGCGATAGTACCACAGATACGCAGTATTTT. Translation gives CASGVTVYASDSTTDTQYF.